This TCR beta chain appears in the sequencing data of a study of blood T cells in healthy people across ages. Concerning this clonotype: Antigen specificity is unknown. The junction shows a germline mismatch at one end, possibly a read error.

Whenever a sample was processed, at least 7 million PBMCs were isolated. Extraction yielded at least 5.5 micrograms of total RNA per sample. For the second PCR, which ran for roughly 7 to 11 cycles, a sample-barcoded 5' primer and a J-beta primer mix were used. TCRdb itself ran the 5' RACE reads through MiXCR, one entry per CDR3 protein. The sample yields approximately 690,000 distinct CDR3 sequences, approximately 40% seen once. The germline V gene has CDR1 SQVTM and CDR2 ANQGSEA. The CDR3 is made up of 12 amino acids. General study results and limits: Higher diversity and more naive CD4+ cells were features of long-lived donors, compared to aged donors.

The material sequenced was blood. This clonotype was sampled from a man of 80 years or more in good health. V and J are TRBV29-1 and TRBJ2-7; 8 nucleotides line up with TRBD2. The CDR3 coding sequence is TGCAGCGTTGAGCGGGGGGCCGACGAGCGGTACTTC. This gives the protein CSVERGADERYF.